This T cell receptor beta chain appears in the sequencing data of a study of blood T cell repertoires in COVID-19. Study details: COVID-19 samples from acute and convalescent phases originated in the United States, Italy and Spain. T cells, B-cell-depleted T cells, or PBMCs provided the cDNA or gDNA that served as material.

In the authors' workflow: The assay estimated nucleated cells by amplifying reference gene primers. The protocol was immunoSEQ multiplex PCR, while the TCRdb copy is restricted to in-frame clones and leaves out a portion. V and J calls and clone size are those listed in that table; D and trimming were worked out from the DNA. The sample carries 150,000 to 200,000 clones, around 90% recorded once. Per the germline V gene, CDR1 is MGHDK and CDR2 is SYGVNS. V was shortened by 5 bases and J by 7 bases, with 14 bases between the two germline ends. The length of the CDR3 is 13 residues. The chain links TRBV25-1 to TRBJ1-2, with D tentatively TRBD1 (5 bases). This receptor was taken from a man aged 45-60 years with acute or convalescent COVID-19. Source material: peripheral blood. The CDR3, as DNA: TGTGCCAGCAGTATCTGGGAAGACAGTGGCTACACCTTC. Its protein is CASSIWEDSGYTF.